This entry lists 20 T cell receptor beta chains sequenced from one sample in a study of blood T cell repertoires in COVID-19. The repertoire was sequenced with immunoSEQ multiplex PCR; TCRdb's copy has only in-frame clones and lacks some. This table holds some 130,000 clones, around four fifths found once. The sequencing sample was made of PBMCs or T cells enriched from blood (not recorded which). Receptor source: a man aged 30 to 39 who had recovered from COVID-19.

V is TRBV11-2 and J is TRBJ2-5; 8 nucleotides line up with TRBD1. The J segment lost 2 bases and the V segment lost 2 bases, leaving 10 bases of the junction unmatched. CDR3 length: 17 residues. Germline CDR1 and CDR2: SGHAT and FQNNGV. CDR3: CASSLKPTGTGQETQYF. The CDR3 DNA sequence: TGTGCCAGCAGCTTAAAACCGACCGGGACAGGTCAAGAGACCCAGTACTTC.

The CDR3 sequence: CASGLADYEQYF. CDR3 in DNA: TGTGCCAGCGGACTAGCGGACTACGAGCAGTACTTC. This rearrangement joins TRBV5-6 to TRBJ2-7; the match to TRBD2 covers 10 bases. CDR3 length: 12 amino acids. The V segment lost 7 bases and the J segment 3 bases; nucleotides outside the gene matches: 1. CDR1 is SGHDT and CDR2 is YYEEEE in the germline V gene. The full variable domain, its missing parts supplied by reference TRBV5-6 and TRBJ2-7, is DAGVTQSPTHLIKTRGQQVTLRCSPKSGHDTVSWYQQALGQGPQFIFQYYEEEERQRGNFPDRFSGHQFPNYSSELNVNALLLGDSALYLCASGLADYEQYFGPGTRLTVT.

This chain links TRBV19 with TRBJ1-4; 9 nucleotides agree with TRBD1. The CDR3 has 17 residues. Germline lookup yields CDR1 LNHDA and CDR2 SQIVND (reference sequence). Trimming cost V 3 bases and J 3 bases; bases outside gene matches: 8. CDR3 region: CASSIGQGLSPNEKLFF. DNA for the CDR3: TGTGCCAGTAGTATCGGACAGGGGCTAAGCCCTAATGAAAAACTGTTTTTT.

J is TRBJ1-2 and V is TRBV11-2; D might be TRBD1 (6 bases). The length of the CDR3 is 14 residues. The V gene's germline CDR1 is SGHAT and CDR2 FQNNGV. The V end was cut by 1 base, the J end by 1 base, with 7 bases between. CDR3 in amino acids: CASSLGRGNYGYTF. The CDR3, as DNA: TGTGCCAGCAGCTTAGGCAGGGGTAACTATGGCTACACCTTC.

The chain couples TRBV5-1 to TRBJ2-3; the D is unclear. The CDR3 loop spans 14 amino acids. The germline CDR1 and CDR2 sequences are SGHRS and YFSETQ. Trimming stripped 1 base from V and 0 bases from J, with 6 bases between. Here the CDR3 reads CASSLPTSTDTQYF. CDR3 nucleotide sequence: TGCGCCAGCAGCTTGCCGACAAGCACAGATACGCAGTATTTT. Using reference TRBV5-1 and TRBJ2-3 for the parts outside the CDR3, the full variable domain is KAGVTQTPRYLIKTRGQQVTLSCSPISGHRSVSWYQQTPGQGLQFLFEYFSETQRNKGNFPGRFSGRQFSNSRSEMNVSTLELGDSALYLCASSLPTSTDTQYFGPGTRLTVL.

This chain uses TRBV19 with TRBJ1-5; TRBD1 matches at 7 bases. Germline V gene data show CDR1 as LNHDA and CDR2 as SQIVND (reference sequence). This CDR3 has 14 amino acids. With 8 bases clipped from V and 3 bases from J, the junction kept 7 bases outside the gene matches. CDR3 region: CASQDRNFNQPQHF. CDR3 nucleotides: TGTGCCAGTCAGGACAGGAATTTCAATCAGCCCCAGCATTTT. Together with reference TRBV19 and TRBJ1-5, the CDR3 gives the full variable domain: DGGITQSPKYLFRKEGQNVTLSCEQNLNHDAMYWYRQDPGQGLRLIYYSQIVNDFQKGDIAEGYSVSREKKESFPLTVTSAQKNPTAFYLCASQDRNFNQPQHFGDGTRLSIL.

This chain joins TRBV5-1 and TRBJ2-5; D possibly corresponds to TRBD1 (5 bases). This CDR3 is 15 amino acids long. The V gene's germline CDR1 is SGHRS and CDR2 YFSETQ. V was clipped by 4 bases and J by 0 bases, with 13 bases between them. The CDR3 DNA reads as TGCGCCAGCAGCAGGGTATTCAGGGACCAAGAGACCCAGTACTTC. Amino acid sequence: CASSRVFRDQETQYF.

The J gene is TRBJ2-7, the V gene TRBV5-6; maybe TRBD2 (5 bases). This CDR3 is built from 13 residues. Germline V gives CDR1 SGHDT, CDR2 YYEEEE. The V gene lost 2 bases and the J gene lost 2 bases, with 8 bases spanning the gap. As DNA, the CDR3 is TGTGCCAGCAGCTTTCGGGAAACCTACGAGCAGTACTTC. Translation: CASSFRETYEQYF.

The rearrangement uses TRBV14 and TRBJ1-6, with D unresolved. The CDR3 extends over 13 amino acids. Trimming took 4 bases from V and 6 from J, leaving 7 bases between them. Germline CDR1 is SGHDN and CDR2 is FVKESK. CDR3 amino acids: CASSRSLNSPLHF. CDR3 DNA sequence: TGTGCCAGCAGCCGCTCACTTAATTCACCCCTCCACTTT.

This rearrangement joins TRBV2 to TRBJ1-1, with unresolved D. Germline CDR1 is SNHLY and CDR2 is FYNNEI. There are 11 residues in the CDR3. V lost 10 bases and J lost 4, with 10 bases in between. Here the CDR3 reads CATTAGTEAFF. The CDR3, as DNA: TGTGCCACCACCGCGGGCACTGAAGCTTTCTTT.

The gene calls are TRBV6-5 and TRBJ1-3; D may be TRBD1 (5 bases). This CDR3 region has 16 residues. Trimming took off 2 bases at V and 2 bases at J, with 13 bases between the two ends. From germline, CDR1 is MNHEY and CDR2 SVGAGI. The CDR3 nucleotides are TGTGCCAGCAGTTACGAAGCAGGGAACCCTGGAAACACCATATATTTT. It specifies CASSYEAGNPGNTIYF.

The sample holds a few counts of this clone. The J gene is TRBJ2-2, the V gene TRBV12-3 or TRBV12-4, with a weak D call TRBD1 (6 bases). The V gene lost 6 bases and the J gene lost 5 bases, with 10 bases spanning the gap. The CDR3 is 13 amino acids. The CDR3 here is CASRFTGTGELFF. CDR3 sequence (DNA): TGTGCCAGCAGATTCACAGGGACCGGGGAGCTGTTTTTT.

J is TRBJ1-5 and V is TRBV7-8, with 8 bases aligning to TRBD1. This CDR3 has 16 residues. V gave up 6 bases and J gave up 7 bases; unmatched junction bases: 14. CDR1 is SGHVS, CDR2 FQNEAQ, per germline. CDR3 coding DNA: TGTGCCAGCAGGTCGGGCAACGGACAGGGTGAACAGCCCCAGCATTTT. It codes for CASRSGNGQGEQPQHF.

The genes are TRBV4-2 and TRBJ1-2; no reliable D call. The CDR3 totals 10 residues. With 4 bases removed from V and 12 bases from J, the gap between germline ends came to 9 bases. CDR1 and CDR2 from the germline V gene are LGHNA and YNFKEQ. The CDR3 DNA sequence: TGTGCCAGCAGCCCTCGGGTAGACACCTTC. Translation: CASSPRVDTF.

This chain links TRBV18 with TRBJ1-5; D is perhaps TRBD1 (5 bases). The V gene's germline CDR1 is KGHSH and CDR2 LQKENI. The length of the CDR3 is 18 residues. V lost 6 bases and J 0 bases, leaving 21 bases between the germline ends. CDR3 in amino acids: CASSSTANRRYSNQPQHF. As DNA, the CDR3 is TGTGCCAGCTCCTCCACTGCCAACAGGAGATATAGCAATCAGCCCCAGCATTTT.

This clone has only one observation. The chain is built from TRBV6-1 and TRBJ1-1; a weak D match, TRBD1 (5 bases). CDR1 and CDR2 from the germline V gene are MNHNS and SASEGT. The CDR3 loop spans 15 amino acids. V lost 1 base to trimming and J lost 0 bases, with 9 bases between them. CDR3 sequence: CASSEGQFMNTEAFF. For the CDR3, the DNA is TGTGCCAGCAGTGAAGGACAGTTCATGAACACTGAAGCTTTCTTT.

V usage is TRBV7-9 and J usage is TRBJ1-4, with TRBD1 matching 7 bases. Per germline, CDR1 SEHNR and CDR2 FQNEAQ (reference sequence). Trimming cost V 4 bases and J 7 bases; bases outside gene matches: 18. This CDR3 has 18 amino acids. CDR3: CASSSTGSTLGSGEKLFF. The CDR3 region has the DNA TGTGCCAGCAGCTCGACAGGGTCAACATTAGGCTCCGGTGAAAAACTGTTTTTT. The whole variable domain, remainder taken from reference TRBV7-9 and TRBJ1-4, is DTGVSQNPRHKITKRGQNVTFRCDPISEHNRLYWYRQTLGQGPEFLTYFQNEAQLEKSRLLSDRFSAERPKGSFSTLEIQRTEQGDSAMYLCASSSTGSTLGSGEKLFFGSGTQLSVL.

This rearrangement joins TRBV9 to TRBJ2-3; perhaps TRBD2 as D (6 bases). V was shortened by 0 bases and J by 2 bases, with 16 bases between the two germline ends. CDR1 SGDLS and CDR2 YYNGEE come from the germline V gene. The CDR3 runs 17 residues. For the CDR3, the DNA is TGTGCCAGCAGCGTAGAGTCAGCGGGCGGCTCCACAGATACGCAGTATTTT. It specifies CASSVESAGGSTDTQYF.

J is TRBJ1-5 and V is TRBV6-2 or TRBV6-3; D unclear. The V and J ends lost 4 bases and 0 bases respectively, with 7 bases between them. Germline V gene data show CDR1 as MNHEY and CDR2 as SVGEGT. The CDR3 loop spans 14 amino acids. The CDR3: CASSSGYSNQPQHF. The CDR3 DNA reads as TGTGCCAGCAGTTCAGGCTATAGCAATCAGCCCCAGCATTTT.

The chain employs TRBV2 and TRBJ2-5; weak D call: TRBD1 (6 bases). Trimming pared 0 bases from V and 2 bases from J, leaving 16 bases between. The germline V gene has CDR1 SNHLY and CDR2 FYNNEI. The CDR3 has 17 amino acids. CDR3: CASSEALQGTIQETQYF. CDR3 DNA: TGTGCCAGCAGTGAAGCGCTTCAGGGGACAATTCAAGAGACCCAGTACTTC.